The sample holds a few counts of the clone carrying this T cell receptor (beta chain). Combining a sample-barcoded 5' primer with a J-beta primer mix, a second PCR ran for roughly 6 to 12 cycles. TCRdb called the 5' RACE reads again in MiXCR, with one record for every CDR3 protein. The table lists hundreds of thousands of distinct CDR3 sequences, roughly 43% of them singletons. These data belong to a study of blood T cells in healthy people across ages. V dropped 4 bases and J dropped 7 bases, with 17 bases sitting between them. CDR1 and CDR2 (germline): LGHDT, YNNKEL (reference sequence). This CDR3 has 16 residues.

The specimen was blood. This sequence originates from a woman between 55 and 75 years old in good health. V usage is TRBV3-1 and J usage is TRBJ1-6; possible D gene TRBD1, 5 bases. CDR3 residues: CASSPLAGRDNSPLHF. CDR3 sequence (DNA): TGTGCCAGCAGCCCCCTAGCGGGGCGAGACAATTCACCCCTCCACTTT.